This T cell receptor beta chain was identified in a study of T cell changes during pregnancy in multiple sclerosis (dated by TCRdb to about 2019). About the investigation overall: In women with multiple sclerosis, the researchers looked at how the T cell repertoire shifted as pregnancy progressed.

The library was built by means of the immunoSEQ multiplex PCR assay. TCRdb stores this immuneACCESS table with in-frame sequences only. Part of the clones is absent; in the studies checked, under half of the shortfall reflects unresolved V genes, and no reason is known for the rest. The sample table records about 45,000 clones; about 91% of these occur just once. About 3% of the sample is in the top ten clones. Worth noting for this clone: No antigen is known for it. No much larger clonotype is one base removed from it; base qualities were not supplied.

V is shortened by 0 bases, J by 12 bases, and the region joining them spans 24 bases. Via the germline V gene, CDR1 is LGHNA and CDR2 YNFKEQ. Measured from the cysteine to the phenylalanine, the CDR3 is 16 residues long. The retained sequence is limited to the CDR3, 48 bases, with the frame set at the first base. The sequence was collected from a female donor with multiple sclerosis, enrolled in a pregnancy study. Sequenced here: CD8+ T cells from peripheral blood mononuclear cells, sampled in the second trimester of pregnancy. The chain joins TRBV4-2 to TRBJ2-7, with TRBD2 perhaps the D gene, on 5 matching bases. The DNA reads TGTGCCAGCAGCCAAGATAGTACAGCGGAGAGGGTCTTGTTGTACTTC. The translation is CASSQDSTAERVLLYF.